These T cell receptor beta chains were read from a single sample in a study of CD8+ T cells in alopecia areata. Assay: immunoSEQ multiplex PCR; the TCRdb copy retains only in-frame clones and omits some. The sample includes 120,000 to 150,000 clones, approximately 85% of them seen just once. This sample comprised CD8+ T cells sorted from blood, obtained at week 4, from a patient treated with tofacitinib. These receptors all come from a human donor with alopecia areata. Both conserved end residues are part of each CDR3. Fields, in order: J gene, D gene, V gene, clone size, CDR3 DNA, CDR3 protein. D genes are given only for firm matches. The size of a clone is reported for some rows only, either as once, few or many, or as a class for expanded clones.

j_gene: TRBJ2-1
d_gene: -
v_gene: TRBV4-1
abundance: -
CDR3nt: TGCGCCAGCGGCAGAGGAGGGGGACCCGATGAGCAGTTCTTC
CDR3aa: CASGRGGGPDEQFF

j_gene: TRBJ2-3
d_gene: -
v_gene: TRBV29-1
abundance: -
CDR3nt: TGCAGCGTTGAGGGAGTAGCAGATACGCAGTATTTT
CDR3aa: CSVEGVADTQYF

j_gene: TRBJ2-1
d_gene: TRBD2
v_gene: TRBV5-1
abundance: -
CDR3nt: TGCGCCAGCAGCTCAGCGGGGGGCTACAATGAGCAGTTCTTC
CDR3aa: CASSSAGGYNEQFF

j_gene: TRBJ1-4
d_gene: TRBD1
v_gene: TRBV4-1
abundance: -
CDR3nt: TGCGCCAGCAGCCAATTTGAGCGACAGGGCGCTAATGAAAAACTGTTTTTT
CDR3aa: CASSQFERQGANEKLFF

j_gene: TRBJ2-7
d_gene: -
v_gene: TRBV2
abundance: -
CDR3nt: TGTGCCAGCAGTGAACTCGGGGCCGACTACGAGCAGTACTTC
CDR3aa: CASSELGADYEQYF

j_gene: TRBJ2-7
d_gene: TRBD2
v_gene: TRBV27
abundance: -
CDR3nt: TGTGCCAGCAGTTTACTTGGACTAGCCTACGAGCAGTACTTC
CDR3aa: CASSLLGLAYEQYF

j_gene: TRBJ1-3
d_gene: -
v_gene: TRBV4-1
abundance: -
CDR3nt: TGCGCCAGCGGCCTTGAGGGGGTAGGAAACACCATATATTTT
CDR3aa: CASGLEGVGNTIYF

j_gene: TRBJ1-2
d_gene: -
v_gene: TRBV7-9
abundance: -
CDR3nt: TGTGCCAGCAGCTTAGGCAGCTCTAACTATGGCTACACCTTC
CDR3aa: CASSLGSSNYGYTF

j_gene: TRBJ2-7
d_gene: TRBD1
v_gene: TRBV7-2
abundance: once
CDR3nt: TGTGCCAGCAGCTCGACAGGGCTCTCCTACGAGCAGTACTTC
CDR3aa: CASSSTGLSYEQYF

j_gene: TRBJ1-2
d_gene: -
v_gene: TRBV4-1
abundance: -
CDR3nt: TGCGCCAGCAGCCAAGATCGGGGGGAAGATGGCTACACCTTC
CDR3aa: CASSQDRGEDGYTF

j_gene: TRBJ2-7
d_gene: TRBD2
v_gene: TRBV9
abundance: -
CDR3nt: TGTGCCAGCAGCGTAGCGGCGGGGGGACTTTACGAGCAGTACTTC
CDR3aa: CASSVAAGGLYEQYF

j_gene: TRBJ2-3
d_gene: -
v_gene: TRBV18
abundance: -
CDR3nt: TGTGCCAGCTCACACTATGGGGGACGGCAGTATTTT
CDR3aa: CASSHYGGRQYF

j_gene: TRBJ2-3
d_gene: -
v_gene: TRBV5-4
abundance: -
CDR3nt: TGTGCCAGCAGCTCTTCACCAGATACGCAGTATTTT
CDR3aa: CASSSSPDTQYF

j_gene: TRBJ2-7
d_gene: -
v_gene: TRBV19
abundance: -
CDR3nt: TGTGCCAGTAGGTTTGAGGGCACCTACGAGCAGTACTTC
CDR3aa: CASRFEGTYEQYF

j_gene: TRBJ2-1
d_gene: -
v_gene: TRBV29-1
abundance: -
CDR3nt: TGCAGCGTTGAAACCCTAGAATACAATGAGCAGTTCTTC
CDR3aa: CSVETLEYNEQFF

j_gene: TRBJ2-6
d_gene: -
v_gene: TRBV7-9
abundance: -
CDR3nt: TGTGCCAGCAGCTTAGTAGGCGGCAGGGGACGCTCTGGGGCCAACGTCCTGACTTTC
CDR3aa: CASSLVGGRGRSGANVLTF